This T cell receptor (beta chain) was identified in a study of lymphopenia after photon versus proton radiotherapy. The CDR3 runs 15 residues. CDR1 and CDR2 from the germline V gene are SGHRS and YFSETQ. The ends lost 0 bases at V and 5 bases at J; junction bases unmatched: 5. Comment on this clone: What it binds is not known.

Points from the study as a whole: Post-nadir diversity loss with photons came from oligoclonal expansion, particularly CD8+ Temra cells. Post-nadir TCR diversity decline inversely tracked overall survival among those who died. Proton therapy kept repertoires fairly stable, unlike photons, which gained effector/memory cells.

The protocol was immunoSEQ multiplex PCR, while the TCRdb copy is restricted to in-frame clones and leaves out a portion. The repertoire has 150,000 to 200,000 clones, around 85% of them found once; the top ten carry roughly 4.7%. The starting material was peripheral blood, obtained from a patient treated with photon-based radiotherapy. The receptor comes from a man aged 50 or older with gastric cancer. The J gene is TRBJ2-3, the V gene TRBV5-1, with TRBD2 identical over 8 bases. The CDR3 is CASSLVTSGGDTQYF. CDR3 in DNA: TGCGCCAGCAGCTTGGTCACTAGCGGTGGAGATACGCAGTATTTT.